What follows are 8 T cell receptor beta chains derived from one specimen sequenced in a study of STAT5B mutations in CD4+ large granular lymphocyte leukemia. Profiled with immunoSEQ multiplex PCR; TCRdb holds only in-frame clones, not every one. In the table there are about 22,000 clones, about four fifths of which are singletons. Specimen: CD4+ T cells from blood buffy coats. These receptors were taken from a human donor in good health.

This sequence joins TRBV4-3 and TRBJ2-7, with 8 bases fitting TRBD2. Trimming took 4 bases from V and 4 from J; bases not matched to a gene: 6. Germline V gene data show CDR1 as LGHNA and CDR2 as YSLEER. The CDR3 is 14 amino acids. Written as DNA, the CDR3 is TGCGCCAGCAGCCGGGGACTAGGGATGTACGAGCAGTACTTC. Translation gives CASSRGLGMYEQYF.

The DNA for the CDR3 is TGCAGCGTTGAAGATCTCGGGGGGGGGACAGATACGCAGTATTTT. Translated: CSVEDLGGGTDTQYF. The rearrangement uses TRBV29-1 and TRBJ2-3, with 8 bases aligning to TRBD2. The CDR3 consists of 15 residues. Looked up from germline, CDR1 is SQVTM and CDR2 is ANQGSEA. With V trimmed by 0 bases and J by 3 bases, 5 bases remained unmatched.

The V call is TRBV28, the J call TRBJ1-2; D is unclear. Per germline, CDR1 MDHEN and CDR2 SYDVKM. The CDR3 consists of 13 residues. With 11 bases removed from V and 0 bases from J, the gap between germline ends came to 13 bases. CDR3 protein: CAPRGAANYGYTF. The CDR3 nucleotides are TGTGCCCCTCGAGGCGCTGCTAACTATGGCTACACCTTC.

The rearrangement joins TRBV15 to TRBJ2-7; 9 bases fit TRBD1. Germline V gene data show CDR1 as LNHNV and CDR2 as YYDKDF (reference sequence). The CDR3 loop spans 14 amino acids. Trimming removed 5 bases from V and 6 bases from J; junction bases left unmatched: 8. In DNA form, the CDR3 reads TGTGCCACCAGCGGGGGACAGGGTGGTTCCGAGCAGTACTTC. Translating gives CATSGGQGGSEQYF.

The V and J genes are TRBV5-1 and TRBJ1-1, with D perhaps matching TRBD1 (5 bases). The V gene lost 0 bases and the J gene lost 0 bases, with 9 bases spanning the gap. This CDR3 is built from 15 residues. Germline values: CDR1 SGHRS, CDR2 YFSETQ. The chain's CDR3 is CASSLAGTLNTEAFF. The CDR3 coding sequence is TGCGCCAGCAGCTTGGCCGGGACTTTGAACACTGAAGCTTTCTTT.

This chain uses TRBV5-4 with TRBJ1-1; 10 bases are a match to TRBD1. V was clipped by 0 bases and J by 3 bases; unmatched bases: 5. From germline, CDR1 is SGHNT and CDR2 YYREEE (reference sequence). The CDR3 runs 16 residues. CDR3 DNA sequence: TGTGCCAGCAGCTTGGGACAGGGGGCGGGGTACACTGAAGCTTTCTTT. Translating gives CASSLGQGAGYTEAFF.

This clone has just one count. The chain carries TRBV11-2 and TRBJ2-4, with D unresolved. The germline CDR1 and CDR2 sequences are SGHAT and FQNNGV. V shed 5 bases and J shed 4 bases, with 3 bases lying between them. This CDR3 has 11 residues. In nucleotides, the CDR3 is TGTGCCAGCAGCCTAAAAAACATTCAGTACTTC. It yields the protein CASSLKNIQYF.

V gene TRBV5-4 combines with J gene TRBJ2-1; possibly TRBD2 for D (6 bases). Germline CDR1 SGHNT, CDR2 YYREEE (reference sequence). V shed 3 bases and J shed 6 bases, with 13 bases lying between them. The CDR3 extends over 14 amino acids. CDR3 residues: CASSWDFRANEQFF. The CDR3 region has the DNA TGTGCCAGCAGCTGGGACTTTAGGGCCAATGAGCAGTTCTTC.